This entry concerns a single T cell receptor (beta chain). The record originates from a study of blood T cell repertoires in COVID-19. About the study: Samples taken during acute and convalescent COVID-19 were collected in the United States, Italy and Spain. The cDNA or gDNA used as material had been derived from T cells, B-cell-depleted T cells, or PBMCs.

Trimming shortened V by 3 bases and J by 4 bases, and 14 bases separated the two germline ends. CDR1 KGHSH and CDR2 LQKENI come from the germline V gene. The CDR3 totals 15 residues. Generated by immunoSEQ multiplex PCR, the TCRdb table keeps only in-frame clones and is missing some. This repertoire shows a few hundred thousand clones, roughly nine tenths found once; its top ten account for approximately 4.1%. The V call is TRBV18, the J call TRBJ2-3, with D maybe TRBD1 (5 bases). The sequence derives from a woman aged 60-75 years with COVID-19, enrolled during active disease. Sequencing was carried out using peripheral blood. The CDR3 DNA sequence: TGTGCCAGCTCACCCCGGCAGGGAAGGGCAGATACGCAGTATTTT. The encoded protein is CASSPRQGRADTQYF.